Included here is one T cell receptor beta chain sequence, with context. The record originates from a study of blood T cell repertoires in COVID-19. In the study overall: Acute and convalescent COVID-19 samples came from the United States, Italy and Spain.

CDR1 is MNHEY, CDR2 SVGAGI, per germline. There are 13 residues in the CDR3. Deletions cut 2 bases from V and 8 bases from J, with 12 bases between. Authors' data handling: How many nucleated cells were present was estimated from reference gene primer amplification. Clones were read by immunoSEQ multiplex PCR, and TCRdb kept only the in-frame ones, dropping some. V, J and clone size are those of that table, while D and trimming were read from the DNA. The sample holds 45,000 to 65,000 clones, around four fifths seen once. The TCR was taken from a man in his thirties or forties with COVID-19, enrolled during active disease. The sequencing sample was made of peripheral blood. The chain employs TRBV6-5 and TRBJ1-2; no firm D call. This chain's CDR3 is CASSYGEAEGYTF. The CDR3 DNA reads TGTGCCAGCAGTTACGGGGAAGCGGAGGGCTACACCTTC.